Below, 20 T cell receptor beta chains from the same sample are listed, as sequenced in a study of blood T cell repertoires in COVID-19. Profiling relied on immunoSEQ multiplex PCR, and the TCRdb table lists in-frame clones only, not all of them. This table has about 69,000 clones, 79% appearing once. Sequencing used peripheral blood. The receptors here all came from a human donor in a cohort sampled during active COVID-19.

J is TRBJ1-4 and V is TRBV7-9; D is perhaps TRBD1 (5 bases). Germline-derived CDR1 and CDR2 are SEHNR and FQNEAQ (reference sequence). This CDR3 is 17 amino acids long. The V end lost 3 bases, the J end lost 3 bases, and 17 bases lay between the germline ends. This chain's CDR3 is CASSFGPGGIANEKLFF. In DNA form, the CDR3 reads TGTGCCAGCAGCTTCGGACCCGGGGGTATTGCTAATGAAAAACTGTTTTTT.

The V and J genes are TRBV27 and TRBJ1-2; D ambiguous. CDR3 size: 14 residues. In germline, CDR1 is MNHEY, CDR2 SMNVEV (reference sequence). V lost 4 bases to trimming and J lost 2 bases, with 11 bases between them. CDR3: CASSSLNFNYGYTF. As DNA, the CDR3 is TGTGCCAGCAGTTCCCTCAACTTCAACTATGGCTACACCTTC.

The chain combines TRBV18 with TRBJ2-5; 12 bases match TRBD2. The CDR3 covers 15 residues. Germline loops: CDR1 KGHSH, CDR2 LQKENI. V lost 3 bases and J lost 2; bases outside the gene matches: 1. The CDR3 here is CASSPLAGGQETQYF. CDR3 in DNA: TGTGCCAGCTCACCCCTAGCGGGAGGGCAAGAGACCCAGTACTTC.

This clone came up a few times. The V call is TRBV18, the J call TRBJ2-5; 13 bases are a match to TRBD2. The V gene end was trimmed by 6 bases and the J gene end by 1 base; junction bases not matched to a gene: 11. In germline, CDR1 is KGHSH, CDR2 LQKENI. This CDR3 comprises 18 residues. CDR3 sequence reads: CASSPGWGLAGFQETQYF. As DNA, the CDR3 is TGTGCCAGCTCCCCCGGGTGGGGACTAGCGGGGTTCCAAGAGACCCAGTACTTC.

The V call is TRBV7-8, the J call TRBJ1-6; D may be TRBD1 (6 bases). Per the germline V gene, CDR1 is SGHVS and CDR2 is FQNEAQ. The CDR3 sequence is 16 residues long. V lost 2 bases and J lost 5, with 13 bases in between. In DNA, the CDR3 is TGTGCCAGCAGCTTATTGGGTGGGGGCAATAATTCACCCCTCCACTTT. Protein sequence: CASSLLGGGNNSPLHF. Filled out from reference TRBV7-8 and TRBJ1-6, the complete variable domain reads GAGVSQSPRYKVAKRGQDVALRCDPISGHVSLFWYQQALGQGPEFLTYFQNEAQLDKSGLPSDRFFAERPEGSVSTLKIQRTQQEDSAVYLCASSLLGGGNNSPLHFGNGTRLTVT.

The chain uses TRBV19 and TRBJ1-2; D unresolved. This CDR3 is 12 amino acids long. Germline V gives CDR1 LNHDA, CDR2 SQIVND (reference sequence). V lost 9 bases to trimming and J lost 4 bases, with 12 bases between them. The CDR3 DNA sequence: TGTGCCAGCGTCGGACTGAGCTATGGCTACACCTTC. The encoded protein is CASVGLSYGYTF.

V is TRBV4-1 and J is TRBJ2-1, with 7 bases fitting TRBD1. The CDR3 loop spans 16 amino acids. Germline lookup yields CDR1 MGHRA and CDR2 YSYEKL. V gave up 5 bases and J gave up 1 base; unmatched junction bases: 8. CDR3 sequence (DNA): TGCGCCAGCAGCTTCCGGGACAGCGCTTCCTACAATGAGCAGTTCTTC. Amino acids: CASSFRDSASYNEQFF.

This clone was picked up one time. For the CDR3, the DNA is TGTGCCAGCAGCGGAGGGCTAGCAGGTGGGGAGCTGTTTTTT. Amino acids: CASSGGLAGGELFF. V is TRBV2 and J is TRBJ2-2; TRBD2 is a possible D gene (6 bases). Per germline, CDR1 SNHLY and CDR2 FYNNEI. Trimming left V 6 bases short and J 8 bases short, with 16 bases between. The CDR3 contains 14 residues.

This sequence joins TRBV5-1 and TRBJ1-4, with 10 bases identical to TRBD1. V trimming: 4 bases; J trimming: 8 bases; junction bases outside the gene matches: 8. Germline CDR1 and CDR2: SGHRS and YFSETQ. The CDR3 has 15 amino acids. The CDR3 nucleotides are TGCGCCAGCAGCCGAGGGGACAGGGGCATGGAAAAACTGTTTTTT. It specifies CASSRGDRGMEKLFF.

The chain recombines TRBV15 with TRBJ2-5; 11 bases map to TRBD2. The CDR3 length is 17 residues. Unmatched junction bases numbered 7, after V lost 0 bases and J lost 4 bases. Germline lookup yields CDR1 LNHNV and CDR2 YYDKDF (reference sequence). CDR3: CATSRDRLAGGRETQYF. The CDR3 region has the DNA TGTGCCACCAGCAGAGATCGCCTAGCGGGGGGTAGAGAGACCCAGTACTTC. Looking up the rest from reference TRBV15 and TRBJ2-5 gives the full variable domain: DAMVIQNPRYQVTQFGKPVTLSCSQTLNHNVMYWYQQKSSQAPKLLFHYYDKDFNNEADTPDNFQSRRPNTSFCFLDIRSPGLGDTAMYLCATSRDRLAGGRETQYFGPGTRLLVL.

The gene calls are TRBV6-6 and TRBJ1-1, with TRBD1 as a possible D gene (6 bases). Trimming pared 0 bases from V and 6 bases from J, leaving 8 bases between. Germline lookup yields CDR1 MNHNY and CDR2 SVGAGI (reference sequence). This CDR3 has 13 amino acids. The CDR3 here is CASSYSGGAEAFF. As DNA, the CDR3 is TGTGCCAGCAGTTACTCTGGGGGCGCTGAAGCTTTCTTT.

The CDR3 here is CASSGTGDIQPQHF. In DNA form, the CDR3 reads TGCGCCAGCAGCGGGACAGGGGACATTCAGCCCCAGCATTTT. The chain couples TRBV10-1 to TRBJ1-5; 10 positions agree with TRBD1. CDR3 length: 14 amino acids. CDR1 and CDR2 from the germline V gene are WNHNN and SYGVQD (reference sequence). V shed 6 bases and J 6 bases; nucleotides not matched to a gene: 5.

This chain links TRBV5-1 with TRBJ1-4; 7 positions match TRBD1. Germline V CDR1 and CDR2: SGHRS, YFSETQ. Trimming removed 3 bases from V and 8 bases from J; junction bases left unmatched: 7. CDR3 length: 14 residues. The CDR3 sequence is CASSSQGGGEKLFF. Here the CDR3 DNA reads TGCGCCAGCAGCTCTCAGGGGGGAGGCGAAAAACTGTTTTTT. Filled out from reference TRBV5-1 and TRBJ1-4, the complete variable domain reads KAGVTQTPRYLIKTRGQQVTLSCSPISGHRSVSWYQQTPGQGLQFLFEYFSETQRNKGNFPGRFSGRQFSNSRSEMNVSTLELGDSALYLCASSSQGGGEKLFFGSGTQLSVL.

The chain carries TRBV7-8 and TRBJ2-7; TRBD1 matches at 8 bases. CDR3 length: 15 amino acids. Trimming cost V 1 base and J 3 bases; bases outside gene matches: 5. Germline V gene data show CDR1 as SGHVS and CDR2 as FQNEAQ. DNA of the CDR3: TGTGCCAGCAGCTTAGTTCGGACAGGGAACTACGAGCAGTACTTC. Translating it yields CASSLVRTGNYEQYF.

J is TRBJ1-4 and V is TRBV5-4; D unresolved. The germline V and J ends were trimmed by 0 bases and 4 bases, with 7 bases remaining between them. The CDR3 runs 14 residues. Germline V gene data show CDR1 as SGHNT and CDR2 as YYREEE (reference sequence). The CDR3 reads CASSLDLGNEKLFF. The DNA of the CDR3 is TGTGCCAGCAGCTTGGACCTAGGTAATGAAAAACTGTTTTTT. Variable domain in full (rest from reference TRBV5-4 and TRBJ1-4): ETGVTQSPTHLIKTRGQQVTLRCSSQSGHNTVSWYQQALGQGPQFIFQYYREEENGRGNFPPRFSGLQFPNYSSELNVNALELDDSALYLCASSLDLGNEKLFFGSGTQLSVL.

The CDR3 is CASSLGSSGSWADTQYF. Here the CDR3 DNA reads TGCGCCAGCAGCCTAGGTTCTAGCGGGAGCTGGGCAGATACGCAGTATTTT. The genes are TRBV4-1 and TRBJ2-3; TRBD2 aligns across 10 bases. Germline V gene data show CDR1 as MGHRA and CDR2 as YSYEKL. After removal of 4 bases from V and 4 bases from J, the junction contained 11 bases not matched to a gene. This CDR3 comprises 17 residues.

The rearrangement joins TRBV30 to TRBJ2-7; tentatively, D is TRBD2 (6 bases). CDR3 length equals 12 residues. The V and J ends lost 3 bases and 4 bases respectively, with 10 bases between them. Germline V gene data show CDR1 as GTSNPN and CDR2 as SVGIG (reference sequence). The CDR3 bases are TGTGCCTGGAGGGGGACTCGGTACGAGCAGTACTTC. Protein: CAWRGTRYEQYF. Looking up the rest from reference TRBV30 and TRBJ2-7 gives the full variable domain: SQTIHQWPATLVQPVGSPLSLECTVEGTSNPNLYWYRQAAGRGLQLLFYSVGIGQISSEVPQNLSASRPQDRQFILSSKKLLLSDSGFYLCAWRGTRYEQYFGPGTRLTVT.

The CDR3, as DNA: TGTGCCAGCAGCCAAGACCCTCGGGTGGGTGAGCAGTTCTTC. Its protein is CASSQDPRVGEQFF. V gene TRBV3-1 (or the pseudogene TRBV3-2) combines with J gene TRBJ2-1; D is unresolved. The germline CDR1 and CDR2 sequences are LGHDT and YNNKEL (reference sequence). CDR3 length equals 14 residues. Trimming removed 0 bases at V and 9 bases at J, with 12 bases between.

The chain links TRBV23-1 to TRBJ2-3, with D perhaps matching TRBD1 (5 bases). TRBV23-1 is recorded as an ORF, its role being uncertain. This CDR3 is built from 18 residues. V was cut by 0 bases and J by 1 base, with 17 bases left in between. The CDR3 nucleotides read TGCGCCAGCAGTCAATCCTTTAGGAAGGGGAACGGCACAGATACGCAGTATTTT. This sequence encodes CASSQSFRKGNGTDTQYF.

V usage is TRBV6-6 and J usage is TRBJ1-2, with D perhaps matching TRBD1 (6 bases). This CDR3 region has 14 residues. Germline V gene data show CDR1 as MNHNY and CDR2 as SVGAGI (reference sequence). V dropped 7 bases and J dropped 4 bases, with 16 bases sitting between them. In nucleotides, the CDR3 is TGTGCCAGCAACGTAAGGGGGTACGGCTATGGCTACACCTTC. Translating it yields CASNVRGYGYGYTF.